This TCR beta chain was retrieved from a study of T cell responses to AZD1222 COVID-19 vaccine. Overall study findings and caveats: Along spike, vaccine-associated CD4 TCRs were found throughout, with dominance at 160-218 and 743-854. Of spike-specific TCRs, nearly half reportedly target regions left unmutated in variants.

Germline V gene lookup returns CDR1 MNHNS and CDR2 SASEGT. V shed 10 bases and J shed 8 bases, with 12 bases lying between them. The CDR3 length is 11 residues. Produced via immunoSEQ multiplex PCR; TCRdb's table is partial and in-frame only. In the table there are some 96,000 clones, approximately 90% of which are singletons. With respect to this clone: The antigen is unknown.

V usage is TRBV6-1 and J usage is TRBJ2-1; D is unclear. The TCR sequence derives from an adult in good health. The specimen was peripheral blood, collected on day 0 of AZD1222 vaccination. The CDR3 loop is CAISPGYEQFF. The CDR3 DNA reads TGTGCCATCTCCCCTGGATATGAGCAGTTCTTC.